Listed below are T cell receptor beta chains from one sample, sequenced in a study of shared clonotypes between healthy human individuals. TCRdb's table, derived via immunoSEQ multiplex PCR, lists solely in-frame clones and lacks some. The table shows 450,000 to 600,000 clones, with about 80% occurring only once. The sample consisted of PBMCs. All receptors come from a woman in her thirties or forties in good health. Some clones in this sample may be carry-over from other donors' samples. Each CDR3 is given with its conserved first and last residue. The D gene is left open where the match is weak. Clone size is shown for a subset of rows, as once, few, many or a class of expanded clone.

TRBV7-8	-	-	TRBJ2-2	TGTGCCAGCAGCTTACCCTTAGCGGACCGCTACACCGGGGAGCTGTTTTTT	CASSLPLADRYTGELFF
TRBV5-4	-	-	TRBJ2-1	TGTGCCAGCAGCTTCCCGGCGGAGAACAATGAGCAGTTCTTC	CASSFPAENNEQFF
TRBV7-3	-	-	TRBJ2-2	TGTGCCAGCAGCCCTGTTGGACCCCGAGGGGACACCGGGGAGCTGTTTTTT	CASSPVGPRGDTGELFF
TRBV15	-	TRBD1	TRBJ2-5	TGTGCCACCAGCAGACCGGGACAGGGGGGAGAGACCCAGTACTTC	CATSRPGQGGETQYF
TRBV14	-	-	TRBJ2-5	TGTGCCAGCAGCCCCAGGCCCACAGGGGAGACCCAGTACTTC	CASSPRPTGETQYF
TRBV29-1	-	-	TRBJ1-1	TGCAGCGTTGATGGGACCCTGGGCAACACTGAAGCTTTCTTT	CSVDGTLGNTEAFF
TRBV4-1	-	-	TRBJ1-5	TGCGCCAGCAGCCAAGTCCCCGGGGCCTATAGCAATCAGCCCCAGCATTTT	CASSQVPGAYSNQPQHF
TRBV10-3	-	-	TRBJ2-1	TGTGCCATCAGCCCACAGATCATTTACAATGAGCAGTTCTTC	CAISPQIIYNEQFF
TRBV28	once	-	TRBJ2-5	TGTGCCAGCAGTTGGGGGGCAGAGACCCAGTACTTC	CASSWGAETQYF
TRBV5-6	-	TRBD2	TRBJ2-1	TGTGCCAGCAGCGTGGGACTAGCGGGAGAGGCTTACAATGAGCAGTTCTTC	CASSVGLAGEAYNEQFF
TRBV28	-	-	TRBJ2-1	TGTGCCAGCAGTCGTACCTTGGGCAGGGCCAGCTCCTACAATGAGCAGTTCTTC	CASSRTLGRASSYNEQFF
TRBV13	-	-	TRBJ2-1	TGTGCCAGCAGCCCCGGGACGGAGATCTACAATGAGCAGTTCTTC	CASSPGTEIYNEQFF
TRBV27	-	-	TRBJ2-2	TGTGCCAGCAGTTTGTGGCAGTACACCGGGGAGCTGTTTTTT	CASSLWQYTGELFF
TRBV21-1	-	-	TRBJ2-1	TGTGCCAGCAGCACGCGGGGAGTAGCGGGAGATAGGGGCAATGAGCAGTTCTTC	CASSTRGVAGDRGNEQFF
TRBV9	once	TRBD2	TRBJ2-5	TGTGCCAGCAGCGTAGGGCTCGCGGGGGGGGAGACCCAGTACTTC	CASSVGLAGGETQYF
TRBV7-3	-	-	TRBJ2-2	TGTGCCAGCAGCTTAATGGGCGGGAACGGCGGGGAGCTGTTTTTT	CASSLMGGNGGELFF
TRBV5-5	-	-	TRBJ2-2	TGTGCCAGCAGCTCCGGACTGGGACTCGGCGGGGAGCTGTTTTTT	CASSSGLGLGGELFF
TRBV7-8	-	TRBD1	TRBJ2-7	TGTGCCAGCAGCATAGCGGCTACAGGGGGCTACGAGCAGTACTTC	CASSIAATGGYEQYF
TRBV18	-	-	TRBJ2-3	TGTGCCAGCTCAGGGACGCTCCGAGACACAGATACGCAGTATTTT	CASSGTLRDTDTQYF
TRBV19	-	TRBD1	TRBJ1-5	TGTGCCAGTAACACGGACAGGGTCGGTCAGCCCCAGCATTTT	CASNTDRVGQPQHF
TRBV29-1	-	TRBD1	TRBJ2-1	TGCAGCGTTGACCAGGGACAGTGGAATGAGCAGTTCTTC	CSVDQGQWNEQFF
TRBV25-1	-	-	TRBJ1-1	TGTGCCAGCGGGTACAGGGACACTGAAGCTTTCTTT	CASGYRDTEAFF
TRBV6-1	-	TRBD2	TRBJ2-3	TGTGCCAGCAGTGAAATCGGTAGCGGGAGTGCAGATACGCAGTATTTT	CASSEIGSGSADTQYF
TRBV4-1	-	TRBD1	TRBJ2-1	TGCGCCAGCAGCCCCACGACAGGGATCAATGAGCAGTTCTTC	CASSPTTGINEQFF
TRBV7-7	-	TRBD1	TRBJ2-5	TGTGCTAGCAGCTTATGGACAGGGGGCGTCCCGGAGACCCAGTACTTC	CASSLWTGGVPETQYF
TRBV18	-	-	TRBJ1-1	TGTGCCAGCTCACCCTTCGGTGGGGGCCAGAACACTGAAGCTTTCTTT	CASSPFGGGQNTEAFF
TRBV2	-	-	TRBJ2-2	TGTGCCAGCAAGCTCCTTAGGGCCACCGGGGAGCTGTTTTTT	CASKLLRATGELFF
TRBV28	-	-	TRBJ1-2	TGTGCCAGCAGTTTTACGGGACGACCCGCCTATGGCTACACCTTC	CASSFTGRPAYGYTF
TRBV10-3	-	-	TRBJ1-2	TGTGCCATTTCCGAACGGGACCGGTATGGCTACACCTTC	CAISERDRYGYTF
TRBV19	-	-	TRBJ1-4	TGTGCCAGTAGTTTTGGAGGCGGTCAGGAAAAACTGTTTTTT	CASSFGGGQEKLFF
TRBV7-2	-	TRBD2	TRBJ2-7	TGTGCCAGCAGCTTAGATTCTAGCGGGAACTACGAGCAGTACTTC	CASSLDSSGNYEQYF
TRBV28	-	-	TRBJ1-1	TGTGCCAGCAGTTTTCGGGGGACGCTGAACACTGAGGCTTTCTTT	CASSFRGTLNTEAFF
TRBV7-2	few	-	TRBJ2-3	TGTGCCAGCAGCTTACATTCGGCAGATACGCAGTATTTT	CASSLHSADTQYF
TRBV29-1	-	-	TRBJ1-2	TGCAGCGTTGAATCCAGCTATGGCTACACCTTC	CSVESSYGYTF
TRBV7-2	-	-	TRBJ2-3	TGTGCCAGCAGCCCCGCTAGCGGCACAGATACGCAGTATTTT	CASSPASGTDTQYF
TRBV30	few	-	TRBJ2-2	TGTGCCTGGAGTCCGTTAAACACCGGGGAGCTGTTTTTT	CAWSPLNTGELFF
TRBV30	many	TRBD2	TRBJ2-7	TGTGCCTGGAGACTAGCGGGAGGATTGTGGGATGAGCAGTACTTC	CAWRLAGGLWDEQYF
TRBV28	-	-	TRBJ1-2	TGTGCCAGCAGTTTGCCGACATCCGCCTATGGCTACACCTTC	CASSLPTSAYGYTF
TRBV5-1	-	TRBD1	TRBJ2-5	TGCGCCAGCAGCTTCGGACAGGTCAATCAAGAGACCCAGTACTTC	CASSFGQVNQETQYF
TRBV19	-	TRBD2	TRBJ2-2	TGTGCCAGTAGTATAGCGGGAGGCCCCTCCGGCGGGGAGCTGTTTTTT	CASSIAGGPSGGELFF
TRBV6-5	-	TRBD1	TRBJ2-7	TGTGCCAGCAGTTACACGGGACAGGGGCATTACGAGCAGTACTTC	CASSYTGQGHYEQYF
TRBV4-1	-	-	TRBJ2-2	TGCGCCAGCAGGCGCGGGACAGCGAACACCGGGGAGCTGTTTTTT	CASRRGTANTGELFF
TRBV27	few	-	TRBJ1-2	TGTGCCAGCAGTTTTTCTGGGGGAAGATATGGCTACACCTTC	CASSFSGGRYGYTF
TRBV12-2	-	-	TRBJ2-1	TGTGCAAGTCGCTCGTCTGGACGGTACAATGAGCAGTTCTTC	CASRSSGRYNEQFF
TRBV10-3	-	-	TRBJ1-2	TGTGCCATCAGTGACGACAGGTTTCCGAGTGGCTACACCTTC	CAISDDRFPSGYTF
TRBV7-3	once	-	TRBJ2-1	TGTGCCAGCTCTTTGCCGGGAGTTCCCTACAATGAGCAGTTCTTC	CASSLPGVPYNEQFF
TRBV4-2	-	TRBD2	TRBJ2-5	TGTGCCAGCAGCCAAGATCGTAAAGCGACGGGAGGGCCGGGGGAGACCCAGTACTTC	CASSQDRKATGGPGETQYF
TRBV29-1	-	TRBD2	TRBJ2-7	TGCAGCGTTGAGGGACTATTCTACGAGCAGTACTTC	CSVEGLFYEQYF
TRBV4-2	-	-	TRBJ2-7	TGTGCCAGCAGCCCAACTAGTTCAGGCGAACAGTACTTC	CASSPTSSGEQYF